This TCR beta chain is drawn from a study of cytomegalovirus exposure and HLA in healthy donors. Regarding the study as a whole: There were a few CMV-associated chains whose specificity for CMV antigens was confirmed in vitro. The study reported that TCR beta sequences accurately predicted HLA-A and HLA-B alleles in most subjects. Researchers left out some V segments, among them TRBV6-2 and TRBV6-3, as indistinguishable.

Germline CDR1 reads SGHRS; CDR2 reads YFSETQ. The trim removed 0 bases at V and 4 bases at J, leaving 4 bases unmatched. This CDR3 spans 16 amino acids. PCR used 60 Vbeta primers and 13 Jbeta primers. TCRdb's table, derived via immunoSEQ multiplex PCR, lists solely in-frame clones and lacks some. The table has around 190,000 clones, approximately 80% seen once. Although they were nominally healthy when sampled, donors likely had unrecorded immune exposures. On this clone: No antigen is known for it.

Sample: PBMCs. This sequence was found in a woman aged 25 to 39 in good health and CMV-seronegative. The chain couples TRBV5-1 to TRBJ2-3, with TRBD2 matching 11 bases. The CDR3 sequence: CASSLDLSGRADTQYF. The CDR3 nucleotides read TGCGCCAGCAGCTTGGACCTTAGCGGGAGGGCAGATACGCAGTATTTT. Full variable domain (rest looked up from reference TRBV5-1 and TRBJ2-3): KAGVTQTPRYLIKTRGQQVTLSCSPISGHRSVSWYQQTPGQGLQFLFEYFSETQRNKGNFPGRFSGRQFSNSRSEMNVSTLELGDSALYLCASSLDLSGRADTQYFGPGTRLTVL.